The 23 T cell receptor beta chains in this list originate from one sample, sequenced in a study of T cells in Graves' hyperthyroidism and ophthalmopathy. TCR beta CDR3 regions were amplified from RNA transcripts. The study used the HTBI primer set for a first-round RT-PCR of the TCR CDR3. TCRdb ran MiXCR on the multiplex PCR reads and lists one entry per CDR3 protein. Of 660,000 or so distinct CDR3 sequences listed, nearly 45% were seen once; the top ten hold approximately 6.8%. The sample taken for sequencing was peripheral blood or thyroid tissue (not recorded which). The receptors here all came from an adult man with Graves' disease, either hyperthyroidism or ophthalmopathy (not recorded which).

This CDR3 is CASSWGAAGELFF. In DNA form, the CDR3 reads TGTGCCAGCAGCTGGGGGGCTGCCGGGGAGCTGTTTTTT. The rearrangement uses TRBV7-8 and TRBJ2-2; D is perhaps TRBD1 or TRBD2 (6 bases each). CDR3 size: 13 residues. V was shortened by 4 bases and J by 6 bases, with 9 bases between the two germline ends. CDR1 is SGHVS, CDR2 FQNEAQ, per germline.

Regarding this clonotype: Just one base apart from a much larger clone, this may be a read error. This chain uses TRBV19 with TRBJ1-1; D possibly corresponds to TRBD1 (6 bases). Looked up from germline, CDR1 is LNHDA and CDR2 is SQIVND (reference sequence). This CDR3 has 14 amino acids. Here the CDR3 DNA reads TGTGCCAGTAGTATCGGGGGCTCGAACACTGAAGCTTCCTTT. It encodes CASSIGGSNTEASF. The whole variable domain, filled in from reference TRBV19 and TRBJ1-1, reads DGGITQSPKYLFRKEGQNVTLSCEQNLNHDAMYWYRQDPGQGLRLIYYSQIVNDFQKGDIAEGYSVSREKKESFPLTVTSAQKNPTAFYLCASSIGGSNTEASFGQGTRLTVV.

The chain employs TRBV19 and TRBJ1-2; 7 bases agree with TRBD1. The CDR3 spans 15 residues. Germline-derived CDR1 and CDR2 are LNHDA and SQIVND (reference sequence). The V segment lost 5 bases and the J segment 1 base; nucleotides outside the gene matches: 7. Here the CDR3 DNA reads TGTGCCAGTAGTTCTCGACAGGGCAATAACTATGGCTACACCTTC. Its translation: CASSSRQGNNYGYTF.

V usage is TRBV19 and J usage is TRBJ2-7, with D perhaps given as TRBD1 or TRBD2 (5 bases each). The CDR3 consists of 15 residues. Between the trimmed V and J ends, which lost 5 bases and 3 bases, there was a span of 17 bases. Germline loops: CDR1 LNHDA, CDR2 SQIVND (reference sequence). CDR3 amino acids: CASSPSGTSLYEQYF. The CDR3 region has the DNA TGTGCCAGTAGTCCCTCCGGGACGTCCCTCTACGAGCAGTACTTC.

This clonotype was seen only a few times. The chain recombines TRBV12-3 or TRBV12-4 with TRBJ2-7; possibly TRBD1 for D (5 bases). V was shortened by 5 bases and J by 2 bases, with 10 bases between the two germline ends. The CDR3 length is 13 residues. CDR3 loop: CASSADMTYEQYF. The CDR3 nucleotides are TGTGCCAGCAGTGCGGACATGACCTACGAGCAGTACTTC.

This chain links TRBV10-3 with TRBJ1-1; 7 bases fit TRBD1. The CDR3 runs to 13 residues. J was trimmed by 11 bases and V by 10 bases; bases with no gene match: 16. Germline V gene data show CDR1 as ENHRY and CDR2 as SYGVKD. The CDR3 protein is CASSYGPGTVAFF. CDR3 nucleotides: TGTGCCAGCAGCTACGGACCCGGGACAGTGGCTTTCTTT.

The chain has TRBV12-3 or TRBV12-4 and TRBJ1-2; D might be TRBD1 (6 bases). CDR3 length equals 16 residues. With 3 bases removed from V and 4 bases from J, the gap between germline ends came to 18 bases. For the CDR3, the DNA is TGTGCCAGCAGTTTCTCCTCTTCAGGGGATCTCTATGGCTACACCTTC. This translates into CASSFSSSGDLYGYTF.

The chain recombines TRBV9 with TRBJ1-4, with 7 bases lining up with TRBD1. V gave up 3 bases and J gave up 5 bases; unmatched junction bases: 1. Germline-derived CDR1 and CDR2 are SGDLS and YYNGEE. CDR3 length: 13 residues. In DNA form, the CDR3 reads TGTGCCAGCAGCGGGGGACAGAATGAAAAACTGTTTTTT. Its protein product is CASSGGQNEKLFF. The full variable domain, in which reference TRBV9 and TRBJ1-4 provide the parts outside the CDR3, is DSGVTQTPKHLITATGQRVTLRCSPRSGDLSVYWYQQSLDQGLQFLIQYYNGEERAKGNILERFSAQQFPDLHSELNLSSLELGDSALYFCASSGGQNEKLFFGSGTQLSVL.

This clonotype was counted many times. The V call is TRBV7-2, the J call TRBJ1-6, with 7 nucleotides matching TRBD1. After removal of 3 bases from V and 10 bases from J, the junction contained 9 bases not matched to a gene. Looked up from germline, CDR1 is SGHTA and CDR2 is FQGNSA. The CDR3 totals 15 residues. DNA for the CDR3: TGTGCCAGCAGCTTTCGACAGGGTCCAGAGTCACCCCTCCACTTT. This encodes CASSFRQGPESPLHF.

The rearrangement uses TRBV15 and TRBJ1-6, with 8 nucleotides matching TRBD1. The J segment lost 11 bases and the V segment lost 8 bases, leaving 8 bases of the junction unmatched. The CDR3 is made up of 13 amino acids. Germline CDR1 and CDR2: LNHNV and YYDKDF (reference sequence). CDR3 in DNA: TGTGCCACCCGCTCTGGACAGGGAACACCCCTCCACTTT. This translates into CATRSGQGTPLHF.

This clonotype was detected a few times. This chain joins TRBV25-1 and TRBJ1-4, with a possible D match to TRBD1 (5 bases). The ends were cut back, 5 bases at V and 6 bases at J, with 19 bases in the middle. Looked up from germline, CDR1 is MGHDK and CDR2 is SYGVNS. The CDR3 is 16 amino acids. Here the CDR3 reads CASSLAGSSGDEKLFF. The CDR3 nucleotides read TGTGCCAGCAGTTTAGCAGGGAGCAGTGGGGATGAAAAACTGTTTTTT. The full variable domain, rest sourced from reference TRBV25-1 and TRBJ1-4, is EADIYQTPRYLVIGTGKKITLECSQTMGHDKMYWYQQDPGMELHLIHYSYGVNSTEKGDLSSESTVSRIRTEHFPLTLESARPSHTSQYLCASSLAGSSGDEKLFFGSGTQLSVL.

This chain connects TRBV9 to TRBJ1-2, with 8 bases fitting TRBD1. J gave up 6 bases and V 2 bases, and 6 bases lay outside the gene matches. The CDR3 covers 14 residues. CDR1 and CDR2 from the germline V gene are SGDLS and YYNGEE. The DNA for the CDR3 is TGTGCCAGCAGCGTTTCAGGGGGCTTACATGGCTACACCTTC. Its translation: CASSVSGGLHGYTF.

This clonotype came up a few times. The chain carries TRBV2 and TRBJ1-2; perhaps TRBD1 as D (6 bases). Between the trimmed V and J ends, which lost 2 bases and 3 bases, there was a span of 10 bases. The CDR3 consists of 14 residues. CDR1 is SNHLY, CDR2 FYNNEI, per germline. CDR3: CASSERGADYGYTF. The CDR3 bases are TGTGCCAGCAGTGAAAGGGGGGCTGACTATGGCTACACCTTC.

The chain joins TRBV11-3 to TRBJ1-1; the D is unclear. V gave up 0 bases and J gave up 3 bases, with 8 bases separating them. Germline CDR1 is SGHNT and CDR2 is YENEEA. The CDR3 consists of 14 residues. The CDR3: CASSLDEGHTEAFF. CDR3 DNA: TGTGCCAGCAGCTTAGATGAGGGTCACACTGAAGCTTTCTTT.

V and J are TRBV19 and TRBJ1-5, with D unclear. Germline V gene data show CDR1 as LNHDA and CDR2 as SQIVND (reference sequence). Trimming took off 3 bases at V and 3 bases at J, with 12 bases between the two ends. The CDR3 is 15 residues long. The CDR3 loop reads CASSILGGYNQPQHF. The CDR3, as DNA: TGTGCCAGTAGTATCTTGGGCGGGTACAATCAGCCCCAGCATTTT.

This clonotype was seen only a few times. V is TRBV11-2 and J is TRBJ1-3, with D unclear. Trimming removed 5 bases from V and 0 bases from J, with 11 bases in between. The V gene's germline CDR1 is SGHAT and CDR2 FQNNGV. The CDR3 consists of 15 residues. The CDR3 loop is CASSQTPSSGNTIYF. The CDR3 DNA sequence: TGTGCCAGCAGCCAGACGCCAAGCTCTGGAAACACCATATATTTT.

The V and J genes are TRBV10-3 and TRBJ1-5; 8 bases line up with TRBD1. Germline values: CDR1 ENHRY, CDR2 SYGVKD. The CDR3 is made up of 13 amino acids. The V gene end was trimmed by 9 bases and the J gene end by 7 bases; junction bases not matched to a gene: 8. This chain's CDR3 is CAIAGTGRQPQHF. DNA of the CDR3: TGTGCCATTGCCGGGACAGGTAGGCAGCCCCAGCATTTT.

DNA of the CDR3: TGCAGCGTGGGGGACTCCTACGAGCAGTACTTC. This encodes CSVGDSYEQYF. The V and J genes are TRBV20-1 and TRBJ2-7; D is tentatively TRBD1 or TRBD2 (5 bases each). The CDR3 length is 11 residues. Germline V gives CDR1 DFQATT, CDR2 SNEGSKA (reference sequence).

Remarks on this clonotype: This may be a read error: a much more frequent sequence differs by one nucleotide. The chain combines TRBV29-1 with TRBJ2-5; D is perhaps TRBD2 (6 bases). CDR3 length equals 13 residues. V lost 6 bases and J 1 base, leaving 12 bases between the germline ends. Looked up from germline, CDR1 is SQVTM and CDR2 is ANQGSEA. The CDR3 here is CSVGIGGQETQYF. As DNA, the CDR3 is TGCAGCGTGGGGATCGGGGGCCAAGAGACCCAGTACTTC.

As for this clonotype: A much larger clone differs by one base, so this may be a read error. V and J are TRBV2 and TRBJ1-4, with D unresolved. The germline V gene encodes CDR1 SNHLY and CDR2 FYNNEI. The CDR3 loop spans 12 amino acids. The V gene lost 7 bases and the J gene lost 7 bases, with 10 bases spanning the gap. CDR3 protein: CASIETFEKLFF. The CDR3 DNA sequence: TGTGCCAGCATCGAGACCTTTGAAAAACTGTTTTTT.

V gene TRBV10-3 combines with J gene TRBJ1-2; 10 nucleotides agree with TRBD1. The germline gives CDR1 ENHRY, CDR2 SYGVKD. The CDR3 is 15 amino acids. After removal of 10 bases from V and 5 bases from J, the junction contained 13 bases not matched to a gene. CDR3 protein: CASRPGQGRRYGYTF. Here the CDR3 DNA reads TGTGCCAGCAGACCGGGACAGGGGAGACGGTATGGCTACACCTTC.

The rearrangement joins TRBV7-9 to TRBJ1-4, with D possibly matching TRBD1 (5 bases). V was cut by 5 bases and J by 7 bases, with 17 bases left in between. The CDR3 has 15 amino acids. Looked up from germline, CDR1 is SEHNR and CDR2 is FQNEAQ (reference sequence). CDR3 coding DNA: TGTGCCAGCAGCCCCCACCCCGGGGGTGGTGAAAAACTGTTTTTT. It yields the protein CASSPHPGGGEKLFF.

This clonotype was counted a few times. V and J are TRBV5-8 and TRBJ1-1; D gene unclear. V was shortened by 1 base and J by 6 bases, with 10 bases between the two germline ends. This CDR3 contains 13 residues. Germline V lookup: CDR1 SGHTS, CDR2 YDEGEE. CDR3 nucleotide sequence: TGTGCCAGCAGCTTGATGGGGTCCGCTGAAGCTTTCTTT. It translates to CASSLMGSAEAFF.